The rows below give T cell receptor beta chains drawn from one sample of a study of shared clonotypes between healthy human individuals. This table comes from immunoSEQ multiplex PCR, and its TCRdb copy is limited to in-frame clones, with some not included. The data show 2,500,000 or so clones, roughly 93% seen once. The sample consisted of naive CD4+ T cells from PBMCs. These TCRs come from a man between 18 and 35 years old in good health. Some clones in this sample may be carry-over from other donors' samples. Each CDR3 is given with its conserved first and last residue. The D gene is left open where the match is weak. The size of a clone is reported for some rows only, either as once, few or many, or as a class for expanded clones.

size	V	J	D	CDR3	DNA
.	TRBV19	TRBJ2-6	.	CASSNSGTQVSGANVLTF	TGTGCCAGTAGTAACTCCGGGACTCAAGTTTCTGGGGCCAACGTCCTGACTTTC
once	TRBV5-4	TRBJ2-1	TRBD2	CASSSLTSGNYNEQFF	TGTGCCAGCAGCTCCCTGACTAGCGGAAACTACAATGAGCAGTTCTTC
.	TRBV5-1	TRBJ1-1	.	CASSFTPIPRDTEAFF	TGCGCCAGCAGCTTCACCCCAATCCCCCGAGACACTGAAGCTTTCTTT
.	TRBV30	TRBJ1-2	TRBD1	CAWSVQGDGYTF	TGTGCCTGGAGTGTACAGGGGGACGGCTACACCTTC
.	TRBV6-1	TRBJ1-1	TRBD1	CASSEYRGRVTEAFF	TGTGCCAGCAGTGAGTACAGGGGCCGGGTCACTGAAGCTTTCTTT
once	TRBV7-6	TRBJ2-7	TRBD2	CASSLLAGGEQYF	TGTGCCAGCAGCTTATTAGCGGGAGGCGAGCAGTACTTC
.	TRBV10-3	TRBJ2-3	TRBD2	CAISATSVTSTDTQYF	TGTGCCATCAGTGCGACTAGCGTAACTAGCACAGATACGCAGTATTTT
.	TRBV18	TRBJ1-1	.	CASSVSSNTEAFF	TGTGCCAGCTCAGTTAGCTCGAACACTGAAGCTTTCTTT
once	TRBV30	TRBJ2-7	.	CAWNVEGDEQYF	TGTGCCTGGAATGTAGAGGGCGACGAGCAGTACTTC
.	TRBV9	TRBJ2-7	.	CASSVADHIREQYF	TGTGCCAGCAGCGTAGCCGACCACATCCGGGAGCAGTACTTC
.	TRBV4-2	TRBJ2-7	TRBD1	CASSWERDRDYEQYF	TGTGCCAGCAGCTGGGAGAGGGACAGGGACTACGAGCAGTACTTC
once	TRBV21-1	TRBJ2-7	.	CASSTRTEGKRSTPLEQYF	TGTGCCAGCAGCACCCGGACAGAAGGTAAGCGGTCAACCCCCCTCGAGCAGTACTTC
.	TRBV5-1	TRBJ1-2	.	CASSLSAAGGYGYTF	TGCGCCAGCAGCTTGTCCGCAGCTGGGGGCTATGGCTACACCTTC
.	TRBV7-9	TRBJ2-7	.	CASTTRTDSYEQYF	TGTGCCAGCACCACCAGGACAGACTCCTACGAGCAGTACTTC